The rows below give T cell receptor beta chains drawn from one sample of a study of CD8 T cells in Susac syndrome. Via MiXCR, TCRdb re-called the immunoSEQ multiplex PCR reads, giving one row per CDR3 protein. Of a few hundred thousand distinct CDR3 sequences listed, about 96% are singletons. Sequencing was done on a sample of CD4+ T cells from PBMCs. These receptors were taken from a human donor with multiple sclerosis. Both conserved end residues are part of each CDR3. A D gene is named only where the DNA matches it firmly. Clone size is stated in some rows and not others, as once, few, many or a class when expanded.

D gene: NA; V gene: TRBV6-5; clone size: once; J gene: TRBJ1-1; CDR3 protein: CASKVVYGNTEAFF; CDR3 DNA: TGTGCCAGCAAGGTTGTTTACGGGAACACTGAAGCTTTCTTT
D gene: TRBD2; V gene: TRBV24-1; clone size: NA; J gene: TRBJ2-1; CDR3 protein: CATSDPLGGRRFF; CDR3 DNA: TGTGCCACCAGTGACCCCTTGGGCGGGAGGCGGTTCTTC
D gene: NA; V gene: TRBV12-3/TRBV12-4; clone size: NA; J gene: TRBJ2-1; CDR3 protein: CASKRGKGNEQFF; CDR3 DNA: TGTGCCAGCAAGAGAGGGAAGGGGAATGAGCAGTTCTTC
D gene: NA; V gene: TRBV12-3/TRBV12-4; clone size: NA; J gene: TRBJ2-7; CDR3 protein: CASRGPPATGTSGYEQYF; CDR3 DNA: TGTGCCAGCAGGGGACCACCCGCCACCGGGACATCAGGCTACGAGCAGTACTTC
D gene: NA; V gene: TRBV6-5; clone size: once; J gene: TRBJ2-7; CDR3 protein: CASRWTQSSYEQYF; CDR3 DNA: TGTGCCAGCAGATGGACACAGAGCTCCTACGAGCAGTACTTC
D gene: NA; V gene: TRBV10-3; clone size: NA; J gene: TRBJ2-2; CDR3 protein: CAISESSTGELFF; CDR3 DNA: TGTGCCATCAGTGAGTCTTCCACCGGGGAGCTGTTTTTT
D gene: TRBD1; V gene: TRBV19; clone size: NA; J gene: TRBJ2-7; CDR3 protein: CATEGQGGEQYF; CDR3 DNA: TGTGCCACCGAGGGACAGGGGGGCGAGCAGTACTTC
D gene: NA; V gene: TRBV12-3/TRBV12-4; clone size: NA; J gene: TRBJ2-7; CDR3 protein: CASKKEVLGEQYF; CDR3 DNA: TGTGCCAGCAAGAAGGAGGTACTCGGCGAGCAGTACTTC
D gene: NA; V gene: TRBV28; clone size: NA; J gene: TRBJ1-5; CDR3 protein: CASSLGRAAQHF; CDR3 DNA: TGTGCCAGCAGTTTAGGCCGGGCAGCCCAGCATTTT
D gene: NA; V gene: TRBV10-3; clone size: NA; J gene: TRBJ1-5; CDR3 protein: CATESGERRNQPQHF; CDR3 DNA: TGTGCCACAGAGTCAGGGGAGCGTCGCAATCAGCCCCAGCATTTT